The table lists the clone carrying this TCR beta chain with a count of one. The antigen remains unidentified. The CDR3 spans 13 residues. CDR1 SGHTA and CDR2 FQGNSA come from the germline V gene. Deletions cut 5 bases from V and 5 bases from J, with 10 bases between. The sample originates from a study of blood T cells in healthy people across ages. Study conclusions and caveats: It was not known whether donors were CMV positive (a possible confounder of expanded clonotype changes).

Through a sample-barcoded 5' primer and a J-beta primer mix, a second PCR was run for roughly 6 to 11 cycles. TCRdb itself ran the 5' RACE reads through MiXCR, one entry per CDR3 protein. The repertoire includes around 1,900,000 distinct CDR3 sequences, about two fifths of them detected once, and approximately 22% sits in the top ten. Sample: blood. This chain uses TRBV7-2 with TRBJ1-5; TRBD1 is a possible D gene (5 bases). The sequence came from a human donor in good health. This CDR3 reads CTSSADSHQPQHF. The CDR3 DNA follows: TGTACCAGCAGCGCTGACAGCCATCAGCCCCAGCATTTT.